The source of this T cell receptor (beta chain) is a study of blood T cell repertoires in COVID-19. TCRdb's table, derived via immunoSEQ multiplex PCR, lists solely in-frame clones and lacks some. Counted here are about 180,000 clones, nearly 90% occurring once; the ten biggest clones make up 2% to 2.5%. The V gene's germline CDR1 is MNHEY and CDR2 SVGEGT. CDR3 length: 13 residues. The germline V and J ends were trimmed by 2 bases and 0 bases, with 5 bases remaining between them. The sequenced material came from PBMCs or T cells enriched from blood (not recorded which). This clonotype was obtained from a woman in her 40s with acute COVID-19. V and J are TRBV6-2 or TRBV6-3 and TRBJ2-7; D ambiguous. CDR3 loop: CASSYLSSYEQYF. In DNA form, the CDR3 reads TGTGCCAGCAGTTACCTGAGCTCCTACGAGCAGTACTTC.